The subject of this entry is one T cell receptor (beta chain). CDR1 is SGHDT, CDR2 YYEEEE, per germline. CDR3 size: 14 residues. The ends lost 6 bases at V and 5 bases at J; junction bases unmatched: 5. This entry is derived from a study of blood T cell repertoires in COVID-19. Across the study: Specimens from acute and convalescent COVID-19 originated in the United States, Italy and Spain. From T cells, B-cell-depleted T cells, or PBMCs came the material, which was cDNA or gDNA.

Original methodology: Nucleated cell number was recorded as an estimate derived from reference gene primer amplification. Sequencing was performed with immunoSEQ multiplex PCR; in TCRdb, only in-frame clones are kept and a portion is missing. V, J and clone size are those of that table, while D and trimming were read from the DNA. The table shows around 95,000 clones, with almost 80% occurring only once. This clonotype originated in a man in his 70s with active or convalescent COVID-19. The sequenced sample was peripheral blood. The rearrangement uses TRBV5-6 and TRBJ2-3; 11 bases fit TRBD2. DNA of the CDR3: TGTGCCAGCATTAGCGGGGGGGCAATAGATACGCAGTATTTT. It encodes CASISGGAIDTQYF.